Described below is a single TCR beta chain sequence and its context. Its binding antigen is unknown. Nothing much larger sits one base from this clone, and base qualities are not available. CDR1 and CDR2, looked up from the germline V gene, are SGHRS and YFSETQ. The V end gives up 4 bases and the J end 5 bases, leaving 9 bases in the junction not matched to a gene. Taken from cysteine to phenylalanine, the CDR3 has 16 residues. The read is trimmed to its CDR3 DNA, 48 bases read in frame from base 1. Library method: the immunoSEQ multiplex PCR assay. For the multiplex PCR, a mixture combining 60 forward primers for TCR Vbeta segments and 13 reverse primers for TCR Jbeta segments was used. The CDR3 region of rearranged TCR beta genes was amplified from genomic DNA with a multiplex PCR assay. Amplified TCR beta libraries were sequenced as 87-base-pair reads on the Illumina HiSeq System. In the authors' own workflow: A later analysis counted tens of millions of unique TCR beta chains across the 670 or so repertoires, and around 9.9 million of these chains were shared by at least two donors. Raw reads were error-corrected and collapsed into unique sequences by a nearest-neighbor algorithm in which closely related sequences were merged to remove PCR and sequencing errors. To assign V, D and J gene segments, CDR3 sequences were aligned to IMGT reference sequences. For a sequence to be retained, at least a six-nucleotide match to both a V gene segment and a J gene segment was required. Rearrangements were called productive when the CDR3 lacked stop codons and stayed in frame with V and J; all others were non-productive. Following IMGT convention, CDR3 was defined as the stretch from the second conserved V-encoded cysteine to the conserved J-encoded phenylalanine. The earlier analysis of 450 to 750 of the donors excluded any sequence lacking an unambiguous match to a single V gene segment. An earlier analysis of fewer than 750 of the donors called V segments functional above 56.7% productive rearrangements and segregating when the between-donor standard deviation exceeded 5%. To diagnose cytomegalovirus status from the catalog of TCR beta chain sequences, a statistical classification framework was built. In a later analysis, V and J genes were assigned by comparing TCR nucleotide sequences against IMGT/GENE-DB human TR gene sequences. A later analysis assigned CDR3 sequences and most-parsimonious VDJ recombination scenarios with the TCRdist pipeline. In a later analysis, each TCR beta chain was defined by its CDR3 amino acid sequence together with its V-gene family, and reads without a unique V-gene family were excluded. A later analysis removed 500 to 600 highly shared, low-generation-probability nucleotide sequences to deal with suspected cross-contamination and a sequencing artifact. In a later analysis, a clonal expansion index for each public chain was calculated from normalized within-repertoire ranks of inferred template counts. In a later analysis, generation probabilities were computed with a VDJ recombination model fitted to out-of-frame rearrangements, and the resulting probabilities were checked against IGoR. In a later analysis, TCR-TCR, TCR-HLA and TCR-CMV co-occurrence was scored with hypergeometric tests, and a repertoire-size bias correction was applied to TCR pairs. False discovery rates were estimated in a later analysis by permuting HLA or CMV assignments 20 times. In a later analysis, co-occurring TCRs were grouped using DBSCAN, and TCRdist sequence similarity was added for clustering within HLA-allele-positive subsets. For co-occurrence clustering, repertoires with fewer than 30,000 or more than 120,000 public chains were excluded, along with a handful of repertoires with anomalous nucleotide sharing. TCRdb stores this immuneACCESS table with in-frame sequences only. Part of the clones is absent; in the studies checked, under half of the shortfall reflects unresolved V genes, and no reason is known for the rest. V, J and clone size are those of that table, while D and trimming were read from the DNA. In all, the sample holds 200,000 or so clones, and more than 80% of those were seen once. The ten largest clones represent 2.9% of the sample.

The entry originates in a study of cytomegalovirus exposure and HLA in healthy donors (dated by TCRdb to 2017 to 2019). Broadly, across the study: An earlier analysis of 587 of the donors reported 276 Gb of sequence data and 117 million unique TCR beta sequences obtained from some 200 million T cells. HLA typing covered class I and class II loci at four-digit resolution. To study patterns of TCR occurrence, a later analysis re-analyzed previously published TCR beta repertoires from under 750 donors and added high-resolution HLA genotyping. The number of typed donors differed by locus: about 629-640 for A, B, C, DRB1 and DQB1; some 500 for DQA1; approximately 600 for DPA1; and about 450 for DPB1. In an earlier analysis of 550 to 700 of the donors, high-throughput TCR beta sequencing was used to judge whether each TCR beta V gene segment behaved as functional or pseudogenic. To predict cytomegalovirus infection status, the study brought together high-throughput TCR immunosequencing, statistical association of individual TCRs with disease status, and machine learning. Every discovery cohort repertoire had been produced on one sequencing platform. Donor age, sex, ethnicity and CMV serostatus were compiled together with the repertoire data. Of the approximately 400 genotyped donors, around 81% fell in the genetic ancestry cluster associated with self-reported Caucasian donors. The T cell repertoires of several hundred subjects were profiled by immunosequencing and related to cytomegalovirus serostatus. The study was designed to test whether signatures of past pathogen exposure could be identified by cataloging public T cell receptors. Roughly 300 gigabases of sequencing data and approximately 92 million unique TCR sequences made up an early release that covered over 550 HLA-typed donors. On average, about 200,000 unique TCR beta nucleotide sequences were sequenced per donor among 350 to 400 genotyped donors of the cohort, with 15% to 20% of those sequences being non-productive. A separate validation cohort of over a hundred different subjects was used in addition to the approximately 700-subject first cohort. Because of strong linkage in the cohort, five DR-DQ haplotypes were treated as single units for association and clustering. In a later genetic analysis, genome-wide SNP genotypes for about 55% of the 666 donors were used, and that subset was treated as a discovery cohort. The later analysis used no new phenotypic data to find candidate immune exposures, relying instead on TCR beta sequences and their occurrence across donors. Summary of the overall study and its limitations: According to a later analysis, parvovirus B19, influenza, CMV and Epstein-Barr virus appeared linked to several top co-occurrence clusters. A further reported finding was that TCR beta sequences accurately predicted the HLA-A and HLA-B alleles for most subjects in the first cohort. In both the original and validation cohorts, the classifier was reported to diagnose cytomegalovirus status with high specificity and sensitivity. Compared with the roughly 600-donor mean, donors in an Asian-associated ancestry cluster had fewer N-insertions in productive TCRs, according to a later genetic analysis. Most TCR sequences were seen in very few donors, while some public TCRs were found in many individuals. Sequencing depth was assumed to be roughly uniform across donors in the presence/absence analyses, though that assumption may not hold. In the study, some 160 TCR beta chains were listed as associated with cytomegalovirus. Most CMV-associated TCR beta chains appeared to be HLA-restricted in a later analysis, and the HLA associations seemed to be driven largely by CMV exposure. The authors suggested that the approach could potentially be generalized to other disease states and immunological phenotypes. Because the 87-base-pair reads could not distinguish some IMGT-functional V segments, including TRBV6-2 and TRBV6-3, those segments were excluded. For the cohort, immune exposure information was limited to CMV serostatus. An earlier analysis of some 590 of the donors showed that most TCR beta V segments appeared in productive rearrangements either about 90% or about 30% of the time, which broadly matched IMGT annotations. In a later genetic analysis, a missense DCLRE1C variant was associated with V-gene and J-gene trimming of TCR beta chains, and the association was replicated in an independent cohort. Assigning TCR associations to individual alleles was difficult when HLA alleles, especially DR and DQ, strongly co-occurred. A few of the identified cytomegalovirus-associated TCR beta chains were confirmed in vitro to be specific for cytomegalovirus antigens. Correlated functional status among segregating V segments might be attributable to linkage disequilibrium, but an unknown experimental factor could not be ruled out. This cohort had only TCR beta chains sequenced, and the lack of alpha or paired-chain data limited which features could be detected. In a later analysis, HLA-associated TCR beta chains were found to be more clonally expanded and to have lower generation probabilities than equally common non-associated chains. Because HLA typing was missing for some donors at each locus, association tests included only the typed subset. A cluster of highly shared sequence variants was judged likely to represent a technical artifact of the sequencing pipeline. Because counts were too low, 15 to 20 rarely observed V segments, including chromosome 9 orphons, were excluded from the earlier analysis of several hundred of the donors. In a later analysis, about 16,000 TCR beta sequences were associated with specific HLA alleles at a false discovery rate of 0.05. In a later analysis, the rate of TCR association differed among HLA loci, with DRB1 alleles having the most associated TCRs and HLA-C alleles having the fewest.

In total, approximately 610 healthy bone marrow donors made up the cohort. All cohort members were sampled while nominally healthy, although unrecorded immune exposures were likely present. The donor was CMV seronegative and was included in the group of a few hundred seronegative cohort members. Every donor gave a peripheral blood sample, and the peripheral blood mononuclear cells from that sample were used for TCR beta sequencing. Genomic DNA extraction from the blood cell samples was performed with the Qiagen DNeasy Blood Extraction Kit. The source is a man aged 25 to 40 in good health and CMV-seronegative. The source material was PBMCs. Here the chain combines TRBV5-1 and TRBJ1-4; the central 9 bases match TRBD1. The DNA sequence reads TGCGCCAGCAGCCCGGGGGGGACAGGGCGAAATGAAAAACTGTTTTTT. This encodes CASSPGGTGRNEKLFF.